This T cell receptor (beta chain) was recovered during a study of T cells in Graves' hyperthyroidism and ophthalmopathy (dated 2019 in TCRdb). As for the study more broadly: Peripheral blood samples were taken at initial diagnosis, before any treatment was given. Prospective prediction of ophthalmopathy was tested in an independent validation cohort consisting of about 20 hyperthyroidism patients and some 16 patients who later progressed to ophthalmopathy. To identify distinguishing TCR V-J signatures, a discovery cohort of 100 patients was used, comprising 43 with Graves' ophthalmopathy and around 57 with stable Graves' hyperthyroidism. The 100 discovery patients were randomly divided into training and test sets at a 7:3 ratio. After sampling, hyperthyroidism patients received methimazole starting at 30 mg daily, and ophthalmopathy patients received high-dose intravenous methylprednisolone. The paper describes TCR Vbeta CDR3 sequencing of 135 peripheral blood samples, made up of roughly 45 ophthalmopathy patients, 70 to 80 hyperthyroidism patients and some 17 progressor patients. Thyroid tissue and blood T-cell repertoires from several Graves' hyperthyroidism patients were also compared in the study.

A patient counted as having stable Graves' hyperthyroidism if no progression to ophthalmopathy occurred over 18 months of follow-up. The hyperthyroidism patients were between 18 and 65 years old and newly diagnosed, with a disease duration of less than 2 months. Exclusion was applied to patients with uncontrolled infections, other autoimmune diseases, pregnancy or lactation. Diagnoses were based on clinical symptoms, serum thyroxine and TRAb, thyroid ultrasound and orbital computed tomography. Ficoll-Paque density gradient centrifugation was used to isolate PBMCs from around 9.1 ml of fresh peripheral blood. Total RNA was extracted with Trizol reagent, and quality was checked on an Agilent 2100 Bioanalyzer. Summary of the overall study and its limitations: Sample size was not statistically predetermined, and investigators were not blinded to group allocation. A model built on a 13 V-J signature distinguished ophthalmopathy from stable hyperthyroidism, reaching over 85% sensitivity and about 81% specificity in cross-validation and 80%/75% in testing. In validation, the model predicted progression to ophthalmopathy with approximately 70% sensitivity and less than 80% specificity, a median of approximately 6.5 months before onset. Blood samples also contained most of the expanded thyroid clonotypes (frequency above 0.001), which suggests that blood repertoires may reflect thyroid immune responses.

As encoded in the germline V gene (reference sequence), CDR1 is DFQATT while CDR2 is SNEGSKA. The CDR3 spans 15 residues, from the cysteine through the phenylalanine. Here the CDR3 DNA is all that survives: 45 bases in frame from base 1. The germline V end is reduced by 0 bases and the J end by 5 bases; junction bases left unmatched: 7. The TCR beta CDR3 regions were amplified from the RNA transcripts. A first-round RT-PCR of the TCR CDR3 used the HTBI primer set with the Qiagen OneStep RT-PCR kit. A second multiplex PCR round built the libraries, followed by size selection and purification. Paired-end sequencing of the libraries was performed with 100 bp reads on an Illumina HiSeq2000. The original methods were these. SOAPnuke was used to process the raw data, throwing out any read that contained adapters or uncalled bases, had a mean Phred below 15, or lacked an exact constant-primer or identifier match. COPE v1.2.5 was used to merge the high-quality paired reads, and each unique nucleotide sequence was defined as a clonotype. MiTCR v1.1 was used to align the clonotypes against IMGT TRBV, TRBD and TRBJ reference segments. The analysis was restricted to V-J combinations with a frequency above 0.0001, which together covered roughly 99% of the repertoires. The TCS score was defined as the ratio of F50 (clonal expansion) to E x V (chaos), calculated using BLOSUM62-based TCRdist between CDR3 peptides within each V-J. Welch's t-statistics and random forest reduced roughly 540 V-J features to fewer than 15, which were used in a naive Bayes classifier (R e1071). Starting from the raw public reads, TCRdb applied fastp trimming at Q25, assembled clones with MiXCR and retained in-frame beta chains. Rows are combined by CDR3 protein, so each entry shows the most common genes and DNA. TCRdb, not the original authors, processed these V and J calls. This sample comprises around 350,000 distinct CDR3 sequences, around a quarter of them detected only once. The ten top clones hold around four fifths of the sample.

This clonotype occurred a few times. Its recognized antigen is unknown. No clone much larger than this one lies a single base away; base qualities are absent. The receptor was isolated from a man in his fifties with Graves' hyperthyroidism. The sequence links TRBV20-1 to TRBJ2-3; 8 middle bases align to TRBD2. The specimen sequenced was blood. The CDR3 corresponds to CSARDERGLGDTQYF. The DNA sequence follows: TGCAGTGCTAGAGATGAGCGGGGGTTAGGAGATACGCAGTATTTT.